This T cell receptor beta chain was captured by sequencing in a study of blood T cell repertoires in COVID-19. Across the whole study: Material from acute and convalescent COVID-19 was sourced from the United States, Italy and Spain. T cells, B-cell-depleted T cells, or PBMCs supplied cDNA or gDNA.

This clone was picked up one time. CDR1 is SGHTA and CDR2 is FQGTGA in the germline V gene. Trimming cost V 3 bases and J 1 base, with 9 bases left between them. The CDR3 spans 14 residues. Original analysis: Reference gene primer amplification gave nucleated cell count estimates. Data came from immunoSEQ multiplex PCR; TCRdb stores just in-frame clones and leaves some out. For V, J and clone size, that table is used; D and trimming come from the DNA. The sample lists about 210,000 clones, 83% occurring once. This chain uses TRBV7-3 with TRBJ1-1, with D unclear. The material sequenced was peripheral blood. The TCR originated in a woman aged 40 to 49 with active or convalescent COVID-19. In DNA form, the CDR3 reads TGTGCCAGCAGCTTCACGCCGGGGAACACTGAAGCTTTCTTT. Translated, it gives CASSFTPGNTEAFF.